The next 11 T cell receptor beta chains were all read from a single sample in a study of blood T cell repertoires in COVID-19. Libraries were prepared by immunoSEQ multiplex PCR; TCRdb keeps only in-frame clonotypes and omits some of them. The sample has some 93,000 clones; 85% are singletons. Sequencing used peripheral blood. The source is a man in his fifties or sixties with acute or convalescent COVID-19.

As DNA, the CDR3 is TGTGCCAGCAGTGAAGCGGCAGGGTTTTACACTGAAGCTTTCTTT. Protein product: CASSEAAGFYTEAFF. This chain joins TRBV6-1 and TRBJ1-1; TRBD1 might be the D (5 bases). The CDR3 has 15 amino acids. V gave up 0 bases and J gave up 3 bases, with 11 bases separating them. Germline CDR1 MNHNS, CDR2 SASEGT.

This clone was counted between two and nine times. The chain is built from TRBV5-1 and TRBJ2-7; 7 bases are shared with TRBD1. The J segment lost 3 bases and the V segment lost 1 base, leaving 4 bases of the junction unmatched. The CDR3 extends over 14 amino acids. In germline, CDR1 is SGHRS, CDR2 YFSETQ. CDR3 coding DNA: TGCGCCAGCAGCTTGAGGGGACAGAGCTACGAGCAGTACTTC. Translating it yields CASSLRGQSYEQYF.

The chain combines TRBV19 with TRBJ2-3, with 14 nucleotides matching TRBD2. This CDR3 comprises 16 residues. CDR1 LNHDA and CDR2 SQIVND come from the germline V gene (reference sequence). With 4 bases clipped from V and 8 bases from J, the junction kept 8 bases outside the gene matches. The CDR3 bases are TGTGCCAGTAGTACCCCTCCCGGACTAGCGGGAGGTACGCAGTATTTT. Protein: CASSTPPGLAGGTQYF.

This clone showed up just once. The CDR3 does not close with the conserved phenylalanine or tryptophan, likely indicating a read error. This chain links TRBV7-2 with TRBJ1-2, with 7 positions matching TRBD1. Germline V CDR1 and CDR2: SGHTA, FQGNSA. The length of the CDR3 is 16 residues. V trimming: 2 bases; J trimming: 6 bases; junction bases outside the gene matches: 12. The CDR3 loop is CASSLPLQGRLDGYTL. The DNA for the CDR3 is TGTGCCAGCAGCTTACCGTTACAGGGGAGGTTAGATGGCTACACCCTC.

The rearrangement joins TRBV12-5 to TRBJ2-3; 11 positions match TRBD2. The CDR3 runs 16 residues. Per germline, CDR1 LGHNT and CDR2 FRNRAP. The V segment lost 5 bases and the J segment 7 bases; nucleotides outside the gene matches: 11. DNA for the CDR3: TGTGCTAGTGGTCCCCCTAGCGGGGGGTTTAGAAATACGCAGTATTTT. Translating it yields CASGPPSGGFRNTQYF.

As DNA, the CDR3 is TGTGCCAGCTCACCTCAGGGGACCCTTGGAAACACCATATATTTT. This sequence encodes CASSPQGTLGNTIYF. This chain uses TRBV18 with TRBJ1-3, with D possibly being TRBD1 (6 bases). The V end was cut by 3 bases, the J end by 3 bases, with 12 bases between. CDR1 is KGHSH, CDR2 LQKENI, per germline. CDR3 length equals 15 residues.

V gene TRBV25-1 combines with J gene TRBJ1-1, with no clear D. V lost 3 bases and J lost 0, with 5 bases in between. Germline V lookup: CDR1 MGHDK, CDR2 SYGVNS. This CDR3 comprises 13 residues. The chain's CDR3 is CASSERMNTEAFF. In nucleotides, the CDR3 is TGTGCCAGCAGTGAGAGGATGAACACTGAAGCTTTCTTT.

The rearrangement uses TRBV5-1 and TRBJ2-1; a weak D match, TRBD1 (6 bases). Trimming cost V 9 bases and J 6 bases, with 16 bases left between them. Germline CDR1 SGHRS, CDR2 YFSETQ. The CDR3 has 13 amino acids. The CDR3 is CATYDRLGNEQFF. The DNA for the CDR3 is TGCGCCACCTACGACAGGTTGGGCAATGAGCAGTTCTTC.

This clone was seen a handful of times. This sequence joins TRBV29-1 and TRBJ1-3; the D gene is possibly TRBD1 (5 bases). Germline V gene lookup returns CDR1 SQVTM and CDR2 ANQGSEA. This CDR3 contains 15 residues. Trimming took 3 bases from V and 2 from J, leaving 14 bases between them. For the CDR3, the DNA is TGCAGCGTTGAGGGACGGGGGGAGGCTGGAAACACCATATATTTT. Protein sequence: CSVEGRGEAGNTIYF.

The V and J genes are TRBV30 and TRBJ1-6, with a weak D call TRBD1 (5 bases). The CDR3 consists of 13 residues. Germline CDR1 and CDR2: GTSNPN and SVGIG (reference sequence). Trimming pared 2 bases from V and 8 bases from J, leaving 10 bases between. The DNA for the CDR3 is TGTGCCTGGAGTTCAGGGAAAGATTCACCCCTCCACTTT. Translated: CAWSSGKDSPLHF.

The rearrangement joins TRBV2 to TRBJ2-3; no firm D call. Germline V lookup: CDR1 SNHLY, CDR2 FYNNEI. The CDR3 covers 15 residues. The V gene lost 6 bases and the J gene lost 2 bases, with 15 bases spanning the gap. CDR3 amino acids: CASRASPMHTDTQYF. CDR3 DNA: TGTGCCAGCAGGGCCTCCCCGATGCACACAGATACGCAGTATTTT.